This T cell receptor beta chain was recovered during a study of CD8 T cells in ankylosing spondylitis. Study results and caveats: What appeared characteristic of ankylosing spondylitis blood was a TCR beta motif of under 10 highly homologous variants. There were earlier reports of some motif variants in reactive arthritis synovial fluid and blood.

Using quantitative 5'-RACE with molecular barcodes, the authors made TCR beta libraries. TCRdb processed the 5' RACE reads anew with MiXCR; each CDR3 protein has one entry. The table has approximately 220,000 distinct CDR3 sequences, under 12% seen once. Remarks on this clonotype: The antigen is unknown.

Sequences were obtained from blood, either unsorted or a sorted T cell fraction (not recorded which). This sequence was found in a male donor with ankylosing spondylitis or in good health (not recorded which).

The CDR3 loop is CASNGGFGDTQYF. CDR3 nucleotides: TGTGCCAGCAACGGGGGCTTTGGAGATACGCAGTATTTT. The genes are TRBV6-1 and TRBJ2-3; D may be TRBD1 or TRBD2 (6 bases each). V was clipped by 7 bases and J by 5 bases, with 13 bases between them. The germline CDR1 and CDR2 sequences are MNHNS and SASEGT. CDR3 length: 13 amino acids.